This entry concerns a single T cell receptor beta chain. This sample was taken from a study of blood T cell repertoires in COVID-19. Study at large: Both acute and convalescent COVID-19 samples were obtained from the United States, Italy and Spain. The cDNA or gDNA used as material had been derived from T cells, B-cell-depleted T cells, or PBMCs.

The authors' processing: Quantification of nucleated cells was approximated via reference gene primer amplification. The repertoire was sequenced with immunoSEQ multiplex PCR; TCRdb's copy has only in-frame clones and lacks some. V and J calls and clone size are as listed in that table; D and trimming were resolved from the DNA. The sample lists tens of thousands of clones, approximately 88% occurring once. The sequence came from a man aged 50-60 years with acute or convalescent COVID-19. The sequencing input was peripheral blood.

The CDR3 DNA is TGTGCTAGTGGACTGGGGCCAGCTCCTGACTACGAGCAGTACTTC. It encodes CASGLGPAPDYEQYF. This chain links TRBV12-5 with TRBJ2-7; possibly TRBD1 for D (5 bases). Germline assignment: CDR1 LGHNT and CDR2 FRNRAP. With 6 bases removed from V and 3 bases from J, the gap between germline ends came to 18 bases. The CDR3 totals 15 residues.